Listed below are T cell receptor beta chains from one sample, sequenced in a study of identical twins. TCRdb redid the calling of the 5' RACE reads with MiXCR, one entry per CDR3 protein. The sample shows over 500,000 distinct CDR3 sequences, 20% to 25% of them seen only once. These records were also assigned to another study, of T cells expressing NK-cell markers.

The sample taken for sequencing was CD4+ T cells sorted from blood. The source is a woman aged 18-30 years in good health. The CDR3 runs from the conserved cysteine through the conserved F or W. A D gene is named only where the DNA matches it firmly. The size of a clone is reported for some rows only, either as once, few or many, or as a class for expanded clones.

abundance: few
j_gene: TRBJ2-7
d_gene: NA
v_gene: TRBV4-1
CDR3nt: TGCGCCAGCAGCCATGCTACCCGGCCAGGAGCCTCATACTACGAGCAGTACTTC
CDR3aa: CASSHATRPGASYYEQYF

abundance: NA
j_gene: TRBJ2-2
d_gene: TRBD2
v_gene: TRBV6-1
CDR3nt: TGTGCCAGCAGGACCCGGGCTAGCGGGGGCCGGACCGGGGAGCTGTTTTTT
CDR3aa: CASRTRASGGRTGELFF

abundance: NA
j_gene: TRBJ2-7
d_gene: NA
v_gene: TRBV20-1
CDR3nt: TGCAGTGCGAGACTGGGAGTGGAGGACGAGCAGTACTTC
CDR3aa: CSARLGVEDEQYF

abundance: few
j_gene: TRBJ2-7
d_gene: NA
v_gene: TRBV29-1
CDR3nt: TGCAGCGTTGATGTGGCAGGTCGGGGCGAGCAGTACTTC
CDR3aa: CSVDVAGRGEQYF

abundance: NA
j_gene: TRBJ2-7
d_gene: NA
v_gene: TRBV11-2
CDR3nt: TGTGCCAGCAGCTTAGATCGTCTGGCAGGGCATCCCTACGAGCAGTACTTC
CDR3aa: CASSLDRLAGHPYEQYF

abundance: few
j_gene: TRBJ2-1
d_gene: TRBD2
v_gene: TRBV7-2
CDR3nt: TGTGCCAGCAGCTATTCGGCGGGGGTCTACAATGAGCAGTTCTTC
CDR3aa: CASSYSAGVYNEQFF

abundance: NA
j_gene: TRBJ2-7
d_gene: NA
v_gene: TRBV18
CDR3nt: TGTGCCAGCTCACCACGGAAAGGGATGGAGGACGAGCAGTACTTC
CDR3aa: CASSPRKGMEDEQYF

abundance: few
j_gene: TRBJ1-1
d_gene: NA
v_gene: TRBV7-6
CDR3nt: TGTGCCAGCAGCGCGCTGGGGGGACGGACTGAAGCTTTCTTT
CDR3aa: CASSALGGRTEAFF

abundance: NA
j_gene: TRBJ2-2
d_gene: NA
v_gene: TRBV7-6
CDR3nt: TGTGCCAGCAGGTCGCAGGGATTGTTTAGTACCGGGGAGCTGTTTTTT
CDR3aa: CASRSQGLFSTGELFF

abundance: NA
j_gene: TRBJ2-7
d_gene: NA
v_gene: TRBV20-1
CDR3nt: TGCAGTGCTAGAGTCGGAGCGGGCGACTTACGAGAACAGTACTTC
CDR3aa: CSARVGAGDLREQYF

abundance: NA
j_gene: TRBJ2-5
d_gene: NA
v_gene: TRBV6-1
CDR3nt: TGTGCCAGCAGTGATCGGACTGGGGGAGAGACCCAGTACTTC
CDR3aa: CASSDRTGGETQYF

abundance: few
j_gene: TRBJ1-3
d_gene: TRBD1
v_gene: TRBV12-3/TRBV12-4
CDR3nt: TGTGCCAGCAGTTTAGGACGGGACAGCTCTGGAAACACCATATATTTT
CDR3aa: CASSLGRDSSGNTIYF

abundance: NA
j_gene: TRBJ2-3
d_gene: TRBD1
v_gene: TRBV6-5
CDR3nt: TGTGCCAGCAGTTACTCTCAGGGGGCGCCAGATACGCAGTATTTT
CDR3aa: CASSYSQGAPDTQYF

abundance: NA
j_gene: TRBJ1-2
d_gene: TRBD1
v_gene: TRBV27
CDR3nt: TGTGCCAGCAGCGTTGACAGGGATGGCTACACCTTC
CDR3aa: CASSVDRDGYTF

abundance: few
j_gene: TRBJ2-3
d_gene: TRBD1
v_gene: TRBV5-5
CDR3nt: TGTGCCAGCAGCCAGGGGTCCACAGGGGCGACAGATACGCAGTATTTT
CDR3aa: CASSQGSTGATDTQYF

abundance: NA
j_gene: TRBJ2-7
d_gene: TRBD1
v_gene: TRBV20-1
CDR3nt: TGCAGTGCTACGGACAGGGAGCACGAGCAGTACTTC
CDR3aa: CSATDREHEQYF

abundance: many
j_gene: TRBJ2-7
d_gene: NA
v_gene: TRBV20-1
CDR3nt: TGCAGTGCTAGAGGTGGGGTCTACGAGCAGTACTTC
CDR3aa: CSARGGVYEQYF

abundance: few
j_gene: TRBJ2-3
d_gene: TRBD2
v_gene: TRBV6-1
CDR3nt: TGTGCCAGCAGGGGACTAGCGGGAGTTGCCGATACGCAGTATTTT
CDR3aa: CASRGLAGVADTQYF

abundance: few
j_gene: TRBJ1-5
d_gene: TRBD1
v_gene: TRBV12-3/TRBV12-4
CDR3nt: TGTGCCCAGCACCGGGACAGGGTTTTTCAGCCCCAGCATTTT
CDR3aa: CAQHRDRVFQPQHF

abundance: few
j_gene: TRBJ2-1
d_gene: TRBD2
v_gene: TRBV20-1
CDR3nt: TGCAGTGCTAGGGGTCGGCGGGGGGGCAATGAGCAGTTCTTC
CDR3aa: CSARGRRGGNEQFF

abundance: NA
j_gene: TRBJ2-5
d_gene: NA
v_gene: TRBV15
CDR3nt: TGTGCCACCAGCAGATCACGACTAGAGTGGGGAGAGACCCAGTACTTC
CDR3aa: CATSRSRLEWGETQYF

abundance: few
j_gene: TRBJ2-1
d_gene: NA
v_gene: TRBV5-1
CDR3nt: TGCGCCAGCAGCCGGCCCCCGACAGCTAGCGATGAGCAGTTCTTC
CDR3aa: CASSRPPTASDEQFF